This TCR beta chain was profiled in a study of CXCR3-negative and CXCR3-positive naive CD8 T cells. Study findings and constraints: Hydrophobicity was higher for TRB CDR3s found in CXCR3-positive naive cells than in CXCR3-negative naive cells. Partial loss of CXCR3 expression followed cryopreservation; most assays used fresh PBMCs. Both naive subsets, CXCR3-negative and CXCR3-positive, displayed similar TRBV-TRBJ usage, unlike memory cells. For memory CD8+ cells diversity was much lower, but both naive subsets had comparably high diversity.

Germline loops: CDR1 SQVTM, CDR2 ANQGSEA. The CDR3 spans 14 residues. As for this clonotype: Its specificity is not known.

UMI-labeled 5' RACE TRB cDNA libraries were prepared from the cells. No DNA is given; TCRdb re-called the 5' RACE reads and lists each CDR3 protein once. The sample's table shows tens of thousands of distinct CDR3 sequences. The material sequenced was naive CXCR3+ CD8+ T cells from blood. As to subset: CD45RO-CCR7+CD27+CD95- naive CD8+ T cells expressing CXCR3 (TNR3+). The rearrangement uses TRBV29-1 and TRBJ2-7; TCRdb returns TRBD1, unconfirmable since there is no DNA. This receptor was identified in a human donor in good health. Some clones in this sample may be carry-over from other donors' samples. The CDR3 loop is CSGDRGRGTYEQYF.